This TCR beta chain stems from a study of Ad26.COV2.S vaccination and SARS-CoV-2 variants. Looking at the study overall: Of the COV1001 trial arms, the Ad26.COV2.S arm included the donor. Intramuscular Ad26.COV2.S doses were given once or twice, 56 days apart. Study conclusions and caveats: Considerable breadth of spike-specific CD8+ and CD4+ T cell responses has reportedly been documented following vaccination.

Treatment here: roughly 18 received Ad26.COV2.S at low or high dose, single or two shots; about 5 received placebo; per-sample allocation not given. Vaccine and placebo recipients were sampled on day 63 after the first injection. Concerning this clone itself: Its antigen is unidentified.

Per germline, CDR1 LNHDA and CDR2 SQIVND (reference sequence). J lost 0 bases, V lost 4 bases, and 3 bases had no gene match. This CDR3 is built from 15 residues. Data came from immunoSEQ multiplex PCR; TCRdb stores just in-frame clones and leaves some out. The sample includes about 410,000 clones, 70% to 90% of them seen just once. This chain connects TRBV19 to TRBJ1-3, with TRBD1 matching 7 bases. Here the sequenced sample was peripheral blood, taken in a trial of Ad26.COV2.S vaccine versus placebo. The receptor comes from a person between 18 and 65 years old who received the Ad26.COV2.S COVID-19 vaccine or a placebo. CDR3 bases: TGTGCCAGTAGTAGACGGACAGGCTCTGGAAACACCATATATTTT. Translating gives CASSRRTGSGNTIYF.